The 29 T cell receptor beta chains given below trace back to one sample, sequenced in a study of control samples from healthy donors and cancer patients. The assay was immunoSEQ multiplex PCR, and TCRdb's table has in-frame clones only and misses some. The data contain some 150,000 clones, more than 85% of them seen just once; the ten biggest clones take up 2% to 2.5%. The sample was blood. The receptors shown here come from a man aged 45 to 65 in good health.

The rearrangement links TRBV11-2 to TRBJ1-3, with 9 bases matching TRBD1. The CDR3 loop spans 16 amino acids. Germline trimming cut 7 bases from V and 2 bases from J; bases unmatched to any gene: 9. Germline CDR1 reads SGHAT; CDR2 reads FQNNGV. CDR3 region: CASTRDRVGPGNTIYF. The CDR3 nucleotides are TGTGCCAGCACCCGGGACAGGGTTGGTCCTGGAAACACCATATATTTT.

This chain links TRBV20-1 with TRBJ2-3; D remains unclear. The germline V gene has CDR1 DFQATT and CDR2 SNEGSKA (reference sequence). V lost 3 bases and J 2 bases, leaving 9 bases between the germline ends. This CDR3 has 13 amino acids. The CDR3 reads CSASTYPTDTQYF. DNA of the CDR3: TGCAGTGCTAGTACTTACCCCACAGATACGCAGTATTTT.

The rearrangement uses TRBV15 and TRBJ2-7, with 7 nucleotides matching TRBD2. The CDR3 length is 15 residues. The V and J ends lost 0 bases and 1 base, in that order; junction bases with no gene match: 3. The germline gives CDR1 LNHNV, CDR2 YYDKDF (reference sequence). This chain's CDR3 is CATSREGGSSYEQYF. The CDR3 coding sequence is TGTGCCACCAGCAGAGAAGGCGGGAGTTCCTACGAGCAGTACTTC.

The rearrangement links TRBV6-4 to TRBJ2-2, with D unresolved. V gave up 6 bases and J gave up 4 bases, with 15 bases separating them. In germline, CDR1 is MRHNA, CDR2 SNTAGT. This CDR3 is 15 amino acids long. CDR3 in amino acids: CASRTGGPFTGELFF. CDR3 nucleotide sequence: TGTGCCAGCAGAACGGGCGGCCCATTCACCGGGGAGCTGTTTTTT.

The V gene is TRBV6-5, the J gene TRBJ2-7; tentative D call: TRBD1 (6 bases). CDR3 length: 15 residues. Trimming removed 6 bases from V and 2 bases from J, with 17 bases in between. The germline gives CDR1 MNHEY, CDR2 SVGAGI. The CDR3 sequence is CASRTEGGIPYEQYF. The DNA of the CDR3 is TGTGCCAGCAGGACCGAAGGGGGTATCCCCTACGAGCAGTACTTC.

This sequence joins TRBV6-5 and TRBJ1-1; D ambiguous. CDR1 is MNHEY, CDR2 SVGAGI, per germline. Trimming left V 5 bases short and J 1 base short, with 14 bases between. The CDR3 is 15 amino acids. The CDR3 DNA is TGTGCCAGCAGTCGCTTCCAAACTCAGAACACTGAAGCTTTCTTT. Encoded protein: CASSRFQTQNTEAFF.

CDR3 DNA: TGTGCCAGCAGCTTAGACCCGAATTCACCCCTCCACTTT. The encoded protein is CASSLDPNSPLHF. The chain carries TRBV7-9 and TRBJ1-6; no definite D call. The CDR3 has 13 residues. The germline gives CDR1 SEHNR, CDR2 FQNEAQ (reference sequence). V was pared by 1 base and J by 7 bases, with 5 bases between.

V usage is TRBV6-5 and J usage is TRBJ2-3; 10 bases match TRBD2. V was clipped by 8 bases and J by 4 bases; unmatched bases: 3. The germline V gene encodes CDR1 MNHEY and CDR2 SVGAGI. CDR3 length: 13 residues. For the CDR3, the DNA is TGTGCCAGCTCTAGCGGGAGCCCAGATACGCAGTATTTT. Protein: CASSSGSPDTQYF.

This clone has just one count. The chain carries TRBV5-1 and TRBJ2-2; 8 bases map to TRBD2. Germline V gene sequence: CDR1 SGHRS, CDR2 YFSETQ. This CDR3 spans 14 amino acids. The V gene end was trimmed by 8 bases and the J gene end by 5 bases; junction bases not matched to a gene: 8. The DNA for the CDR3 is TGCGCCAGTCAGCGGGAGTATCTTACCGGGGAGCTGTTTTTT. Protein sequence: CASQREYLTGELFF.

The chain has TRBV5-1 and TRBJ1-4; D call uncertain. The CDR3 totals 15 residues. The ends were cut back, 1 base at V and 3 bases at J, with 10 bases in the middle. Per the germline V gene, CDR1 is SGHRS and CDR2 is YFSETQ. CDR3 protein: CASSLSGVSNEKLFF. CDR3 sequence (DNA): TGCGCCAGCAGCTTGTCTGGGGTATCTAATGAAAAACTGTTTTTT.

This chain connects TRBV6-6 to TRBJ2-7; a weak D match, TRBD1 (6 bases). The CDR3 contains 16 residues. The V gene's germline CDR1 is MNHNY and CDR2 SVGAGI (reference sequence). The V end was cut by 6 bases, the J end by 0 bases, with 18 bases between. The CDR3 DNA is TGTGCCAGCAGCCCAAAGGACAGACCCCTCTCCTACGAGCAGTACTTC. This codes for CASSPKDRPLSYEQYF.

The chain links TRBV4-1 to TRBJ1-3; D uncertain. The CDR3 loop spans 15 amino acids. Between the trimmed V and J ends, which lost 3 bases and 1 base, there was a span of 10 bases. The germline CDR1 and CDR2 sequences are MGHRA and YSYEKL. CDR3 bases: TGCGCCAGCAGCCAGCAATCGCGATCTGGAAACACCATATATTTT. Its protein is CASSQQSRSGNTIYF.

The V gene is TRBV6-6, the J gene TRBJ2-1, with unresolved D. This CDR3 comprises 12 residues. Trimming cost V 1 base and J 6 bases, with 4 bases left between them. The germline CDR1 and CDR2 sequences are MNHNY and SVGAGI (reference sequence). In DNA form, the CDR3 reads TGTGCCAGCAGTTACTGGGGCAATGAGCAGTTCTTC. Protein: CASSYWGNEQFF.

The CDR3 here is CASSLYQGAAGATNEKLFF. Here the CDR3 DNA reads TGTGCCAGCAGTTTATACCAGGGGGCGGCTGGGGCAACTAATGAAAAACTGTTTTTT. The chain employs TRBV27 and TRBJ1-4, with TRBD1 matching 8 bases. The CDR3 consists of 19 residues. The germline V gene encodes CDR1 MNHEY and CDR2 SMNVEV (reference sequence). V lost 1 base to trimming and J lost 0 bases; unmatched junction nucleotides: 10.

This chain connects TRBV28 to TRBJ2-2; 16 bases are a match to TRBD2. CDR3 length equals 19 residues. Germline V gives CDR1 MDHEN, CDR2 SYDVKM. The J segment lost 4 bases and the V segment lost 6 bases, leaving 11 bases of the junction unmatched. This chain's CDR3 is CASSILGLAGGPRTGELFF. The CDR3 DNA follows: TGTGCCAGCAGCATTCTGGGACTAGCGGGAGGGCCGCGCACCGGGGAGCTGTTTTTT. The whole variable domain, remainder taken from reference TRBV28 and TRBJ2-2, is DVKVTQSSRYLVKRTGEKVFLECVQDMDHENMFWYRQDPGLGLRLIYFSYDVKMKEKGDIPEGYSVSREKKERFSLILESASTNQTSMYLCASSILGLAGGPRTGELFFGEGSRLTVL.

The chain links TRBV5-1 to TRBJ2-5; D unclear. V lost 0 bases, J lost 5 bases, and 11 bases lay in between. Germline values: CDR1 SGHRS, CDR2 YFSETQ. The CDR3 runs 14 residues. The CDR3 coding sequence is TGCGCCAGCAGCTTGGGCTACCGCGTGGAGACCCAGTACTTC. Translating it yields CASSLGYRVETQYF.

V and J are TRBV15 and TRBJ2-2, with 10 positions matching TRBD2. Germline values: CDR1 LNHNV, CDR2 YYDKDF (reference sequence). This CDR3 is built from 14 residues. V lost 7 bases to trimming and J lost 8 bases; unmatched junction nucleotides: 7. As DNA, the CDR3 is TGTGCCACCACCGACATTAGCGGGAGGGGGGAGCTGTTTTTT. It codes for CATTDISGRGELFF.

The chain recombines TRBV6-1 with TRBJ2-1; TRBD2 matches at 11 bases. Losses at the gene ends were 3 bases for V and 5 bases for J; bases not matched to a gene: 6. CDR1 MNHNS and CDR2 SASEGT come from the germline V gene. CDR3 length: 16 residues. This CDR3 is CASSDTGTSGNNEQFF. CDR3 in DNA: TGTGCCAGCAGTGACACGGGGACTAGCGGTAACAATGAGCAGTTCTTC.

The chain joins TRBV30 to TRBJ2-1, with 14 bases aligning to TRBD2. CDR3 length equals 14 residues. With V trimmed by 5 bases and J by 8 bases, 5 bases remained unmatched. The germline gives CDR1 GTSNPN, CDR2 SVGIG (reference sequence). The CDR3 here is CAWGGLAGVDEQFF. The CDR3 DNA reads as TGTGCCTGGGGGGGACTAGCGGGAGTCGATGAGCAGTTCTTC. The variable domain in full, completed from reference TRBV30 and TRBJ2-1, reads SQTIHQWPATLVQPVGSPLSLECTVEGTSNPNLYWYRQAAGRGLQLLFYSVGIGQISSEVPQNLSASRPQDRQFILSSKKLLLSDSGFYLCAWGGLAGVDEQFFGPGTRLTVL.

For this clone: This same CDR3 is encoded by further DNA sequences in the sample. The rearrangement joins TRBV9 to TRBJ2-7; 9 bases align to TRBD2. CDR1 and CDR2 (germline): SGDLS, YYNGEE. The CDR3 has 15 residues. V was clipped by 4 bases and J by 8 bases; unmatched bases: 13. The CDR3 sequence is CASSPAGGPGIQQYF. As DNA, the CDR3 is TGTGCCAGCAGCCCAGCGGGAGGCCCCGGGATCCAGCAGTACTTC. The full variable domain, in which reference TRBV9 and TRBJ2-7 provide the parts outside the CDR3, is DSGVTQTPKHLITATGQRVTLRCSPRSGDLSVYWYQQSLDQGLQFLIQYYNGEERAKGNILERFSAQQFPDLHSELNLSSLELGDSALYFCASSPAGGPGIQQYFGPGTRLTVT.

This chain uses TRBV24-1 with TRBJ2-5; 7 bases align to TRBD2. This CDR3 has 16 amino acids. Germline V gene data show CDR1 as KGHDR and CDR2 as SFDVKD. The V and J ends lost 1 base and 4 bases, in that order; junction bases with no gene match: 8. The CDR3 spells CATSDFGLAVGETQYF. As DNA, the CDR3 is TGTGCCACCAGTGATTTTGGCCTAGCGGTGGGAGAGACCCAGTACTTC.

The DNA for the CDR3 is TGCAGTGCTAGTGGGGGAAAGGGCGGCTACACCTTC. Its translation is CSASGGKGGYTF. This rearrangement joins TRBV20-1 to TRBJ1-2; a weak D match, TRBD1 (5 bases). V gave up 3 bases and J gave up 8 bases, with 13 bases separating them. Germline V gene lookup returns CDR1 DFQATT and CDR2 SNEGSKA (reference sequence). CDR3 length: 12 residues.

The CDR3 region has the DNA TGTGCTAGTGGTTTCCCTGACGCGCCCTCCTACGAGCAGTACTTC. Protein product: CASGFPDAPSYEQYF. This sequence joins TRBV12-5 and TRBJ2-7; no clear D. Germline CDR1 and CDR2: LGHNT and FRNRAP. The CDR3 is 15 amino acids. V was pared by 3 bases and J by 0 bases, with 12 bases between.

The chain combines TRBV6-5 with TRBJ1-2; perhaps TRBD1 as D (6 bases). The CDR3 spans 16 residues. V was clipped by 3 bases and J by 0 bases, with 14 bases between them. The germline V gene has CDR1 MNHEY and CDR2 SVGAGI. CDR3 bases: TGTGCCAGCAGTTATTCCGGGACATTGGCTAACTATGGCTACACCTTC. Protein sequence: CASSYSGTLANYGYTF.

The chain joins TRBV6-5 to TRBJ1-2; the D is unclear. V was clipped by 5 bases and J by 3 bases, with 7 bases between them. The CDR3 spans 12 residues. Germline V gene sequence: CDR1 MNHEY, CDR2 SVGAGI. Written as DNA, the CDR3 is TGTGCCAGCAGTCGGAGAGACTATGGCTACACCTTC. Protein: CASSRRDYGYTF.

The CDR3 spells CASSQDPGLLNEQFF. In nucleotides, the CDR3 is TGCGCCAGCAGCCAAGACCCGGGACTGCTTAATGAGCAGTTCTTC. The chain combines TRBV4-1 with TRBJ2-1; D might be TRBD2 (6 bases). V gave up 0 bases and J gave up 7 bases, with 13 bases separating them. CDR1 MGHRA and CDR2 YSYEKL come from the germline V gene. This CDR3 region has 15 residues.

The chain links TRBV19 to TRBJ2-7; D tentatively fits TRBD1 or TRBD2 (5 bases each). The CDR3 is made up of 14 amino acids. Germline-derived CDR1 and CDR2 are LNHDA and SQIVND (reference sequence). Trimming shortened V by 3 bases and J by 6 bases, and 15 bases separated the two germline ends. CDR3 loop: CASSIESYGAEQYF. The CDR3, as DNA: TGTGCCAGTAGTATTGAATCATACGGGGCCGAGCAGTACTTC.

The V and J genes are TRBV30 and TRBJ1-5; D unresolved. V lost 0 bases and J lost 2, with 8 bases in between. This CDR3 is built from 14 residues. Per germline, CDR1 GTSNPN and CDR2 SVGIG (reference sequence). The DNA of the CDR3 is TGTGCCTGGAGTGTCGCGGTGGGCAATCAGCCCCAGCATTTT. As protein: CAWSVAVGNQPQHF.

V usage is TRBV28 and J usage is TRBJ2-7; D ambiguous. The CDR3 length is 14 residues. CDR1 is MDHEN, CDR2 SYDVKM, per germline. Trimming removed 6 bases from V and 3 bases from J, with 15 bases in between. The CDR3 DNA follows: TGTGCCAGCAGATCGGACCGGGCAGTCTACGAGCAGTACTTC. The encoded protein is CASRSDRAVYEQYF.